This T cell receptor beta chain was identified during a study of blood T cell repertoires in COVID-19. Study as a whole: The origin of the acute and convalescent COVID-19 samples was the United States, Italy and Spain. From T cells, B-cell-depleted T cells, or PBMCs came the material, which was cDNA or gDNA.

Authors' methods: Amplification with reference gene primers provided the estimates of nucleated cell counts. Sequencing used immunoSEQ multiplex PCR; TCRdb keeps in-frame clones, though not all of them. V and J calls and clone size come straight from that table; D and trimming were deduced from the DNA. The table lists approximately 150,000 clones, approximately 88% of them singletons. V lost 4 bases to trimming and J lost 3 bases; unmatched junction nucleotides: 30. Germline lookup yields CDR1 KGHSH and CDR2 LQKENI. The CDR3 runs 22 residues. The count of this clone is one. Sequences were obtained from peripheral blood. The TCR sequence derives from a man in his sixties with active or convalescent COVID-19. The chain is built from TRBV18 and TRBJ2-7; 7 bases line up with TRBD2. The CDR3 sequence is CASSLYRTNGTLTSSFFYEQYF. The CDR3 DNA sequence: TGTGCCAGCTCACTGTACCGGACAAACGGAACTCTGACTAGCAGCTTCTTCTACGAGCAGTACTTC.